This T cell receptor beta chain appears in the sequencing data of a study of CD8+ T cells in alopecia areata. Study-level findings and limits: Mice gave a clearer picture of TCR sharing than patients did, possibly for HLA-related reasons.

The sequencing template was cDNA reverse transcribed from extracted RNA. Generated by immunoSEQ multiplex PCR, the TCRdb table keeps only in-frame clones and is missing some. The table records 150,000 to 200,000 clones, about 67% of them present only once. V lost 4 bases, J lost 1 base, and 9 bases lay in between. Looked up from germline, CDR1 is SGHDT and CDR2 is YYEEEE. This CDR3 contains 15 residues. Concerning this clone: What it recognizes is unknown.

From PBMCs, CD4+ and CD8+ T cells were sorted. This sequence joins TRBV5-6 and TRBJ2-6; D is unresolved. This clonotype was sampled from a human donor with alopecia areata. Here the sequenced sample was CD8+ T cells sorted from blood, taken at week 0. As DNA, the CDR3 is TGTGCCAGCAGCCCCGGAGTGTCTGGGGCCAACGTCCTGACTTTC. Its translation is CASSPGVSGANVLTF.